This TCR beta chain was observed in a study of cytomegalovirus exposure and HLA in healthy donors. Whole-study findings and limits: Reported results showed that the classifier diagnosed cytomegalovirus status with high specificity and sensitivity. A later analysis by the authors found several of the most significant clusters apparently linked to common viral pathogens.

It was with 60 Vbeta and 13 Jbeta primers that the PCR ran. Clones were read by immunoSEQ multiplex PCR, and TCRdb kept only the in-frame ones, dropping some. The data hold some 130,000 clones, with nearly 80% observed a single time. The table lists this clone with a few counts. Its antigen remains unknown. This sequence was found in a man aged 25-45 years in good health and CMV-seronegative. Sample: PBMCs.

CDR3 nucleotide sequence: TGTGCCAGCAGAAAGACTAGCGGGACCGGGGAGCTGTTTTTT. Translated, it gives CASRKTSGTGELFF. V usage is TRBV28 and J usage is TRBJ2-2; 10 nucleotides line up with TRBD2. The CDR3 runs 14 residues. V lost 6 bases and J lost 5; bases outside the gene matches: 3. Germline lookup yields CDR1 MDHEN and CDR2 SYDVKM. The full variable domain, in which reference TRBV28 and TRBJ2-2 provide the parts outside the CDR3, is DVKVTQSSRYLVKRTGEKVFLECVQDMDHENMFWYRQDPGLGLRLIYFSYDVKMKEKGDIPEGYSVSREKKERFSLILESASTNQTSMYLCASRKTSGTGELFFGEGSRLTVL.